This T cell receptor beta chain was identified in a study of cytomegalovirus exposure and HLA in healthy donors. Findings and limits, study-wide: About 87% or about 30% of the time was how often most TCR beta V segments were productive, according to an earlier analysis.

The study ran its PCR with 60 Vbeta and 13 Jbeta primers. The assay was immunoSEQ multiplex PCR, and TCRdb's table has in-frame clones only and misses some. The sample yields 170,000 or so clones, around 77% seen once. Trimming cost V 4 bases and J 3 bases; bases outside gene matches: 6. The CDR3 runs 15 residues. CDR1 and CDR2 from the germline V gene are SGHRS and YFSETQ. With respect to this clone: The antigen is unknown.

This chain connects TRBV5-1 to TRBJ2-7; TRBD2 matches 11 bases. Specimen: PBMCs. The TCR was taken from a young woman in good health and CMV-seronegative. In nucleotides, the CDR3 is TGCGCCAGCAGCGGCACTAGCGGGGGAGACTACGAGCAGTACTTC. This codes for CASSGTSGGDYEQYF.